This record looks at one TCR beta chain sequence and its context. Its specificity is not known. The data were obtained in a study of graft-versus-host responses after intestinal transplantation. The junction had 6 bases not matched to a gene; V was cut back by 6 bases and J by 1 base. This CDR3 comprises 15 residues. CDR1 and CDR2 (germline): ENHRY, SYGVKD. Sequencing was performed with immunoSEQ multiplex PCR; in TCRdb, only in-frame clones are kept and a portion is missing. The repertoire holds tens of thousands of clones, with 90% to 95% as singletons. General study findings and limits: In patients with graft-donor T cell macrochimerism, allograft graft-versus-host to host-versus-graft clonal ratios were high.

The sample in question was unstimulated CD4+ T cells sorted from spleen or lymph node cells, obtained before intestinal transplant. This receptor was obtained from a human donor who received an intestinal transplant. This chain links TRBV10-3 with TRBJ1-3; TRBD1 agrees at 7 bases. The CDR3 DNA is TGTGCCATCAGAAGACAGGGACCGTCTGGAAACACCATATATTTT. It encodes CAIRRQGPSGNTIYF.